A selection of T cell receptor beta chains follows, all from one sample in a study of beta chain features in type 1 diabetes. The repertoire was sequenced with immunoSEQ multiplex PCR; TCRdb's copy has only in-frame clones and lacks some. The sample shows about 200,000 clones, approximately 10% of them seen only once. Sequencing was carried out using central memory CD4+ T cells from blood. These TCRs come from a man aged 18 to 29 in good health. The CDR3 runs from the conserved cysteine through the conserved F or W. D genes are given only for firm matches. Expanded clones get a size class; other rows say once, few or many, or leave the size out.

size	V	D	J	DNA	CDR3
many	TRBV10-3	NA	TRBJ2-1	TGTGCCATCAGCCAGGACGTCGCTGATGAGCAGTTCTTC	CAISQDVADEQFF
many	TRBV4-3	NA	TRBJ2-4	TGCGCCAGCAGCCAAGATCCGGGCTTAGCCAAAAACATTCAGTACTTC	CASSQDPGLAKNIQYF
NA	TRBV29-1	NA	TRBJ1-4	TGCAGCGTCATCACAGAGGGTGAAAAACTGTTTTTT	CSVITEGEKLFF
NA	TRBV2	NA	TRBJ1-5	TGTGCCAGCAGGTCACAGGGAAGTCAGCCCCAGCATTTT	CASRSQGSQPQHF
NA	TRBV29-1	NA	TRBJ2-5	TGCAGCGTTGATCGGGGGACCCAGTACTTC	CSVDRGTQYF
NA	TRBV7-2	TRBD2	TRBJ2-7	TGTGCCAGCAGCTCAGGACTAGCCAGAGATTACGAGCAGTACTTC	CASSSGLARDYEQYF
NA	TRBV10-3	NA	TRBJ2-5	TGTGCCATCAGTGGGGGAAAGAATAGCGGCCACCAAGAGACCCAGTACTTC	CAISGGKNSGHQETQYF
NA	TRBV7-9	TRBD2	TRBJ2-3	TGTGCCAGCAGCTACCGGACTAGCGGGAGAGGAGATACGCAGTATTTT	CASSYRTSGRGDTQYF
NA	TRBV9	NA	TRBJ2-5	TGTGCCAGCAGCGTAGACGACGGCCGTCGCGAGACCCAGTACTTC	CASSVDDGRRETQYF
NA	TRBV11-2	NA	TRBJ1-1	TGTGCCAGCAGCTTAACGGGGGCTGAAGCTTTCTTT	CASSLTGAEAFF
NA	TRBV6-5	TRBD2	TRBJ2-7	TGTGCCAGCAGGCCCGGACTAGCGGGTTCCTACGAGCAGTACTTC	CASRPGLAGSYEQYF
few	TRBV7-2	TRBD2	TRBJ2-5	TGTGCCAGCAGCAGATACGGCGGGAGGGCGGAAGAGACCCAGTACTTC	CASSRYGGRAEETQYF
many	TRBV4-1	NA	TRBJ2-7	TGCGCCAGCAGGGGGTACAGGACCCACGAGCAGTACTTC	CASRGYRTHEQYF
many	TRBV18	NA	TRBJ2-3	TGTGCCAGCTCACTCCAAGGCACCACAGATACGCAGTATTTT	CASSLQGTTDTQYF
NA	TRBV9	TRBD2	TRBJ2-1	TGTGCCAGCAGCGTAGAAACTAGCGGGCCTACTCGGTTCTTC	CASSVETSGPTRFF
many	TRBV29-1	TRBD1	TRBJ1-2	TGCAGCTTTTTTTACGCCGGGACAGGGGATGGCTACACCTTC	CSFFYAGTGDGYTF
many	TRBV10-3	TRBD1	TRBJ2-2	TGTGCCATCAGTGAGATGGGACAGGTCAACACCGGGGAGCTGTTTTTT	CAISEMGQVNTGELFF
few	TRBV30	NA	TRBJ2-7	TGTGCCTGGACCGCGGACATGGTGAGGAACGAGCAGTACTTC	CAWTADMVRNEQYF
many	TRBV28	NA	TRBJ1-1	TGTGCCAGCAGTTTAGGTTCGGGTGAAGCTTTCTTT	CASSLGSGEAFF
NA	TRBV7-9	NA	TRBJ2-7	TGTGCCAGCAGCCGCGAATCTTCATCCTACGAGCAGTACTTC	CASSRESSSYEQYF
NA	TRBV30	TRBD2	TRBJ2-1	TGTGCCTGGACGGAAGGGACTAGCGGGAGCTCCTACAATGAGCAGTTCTTC	CAWTEGTSGSSYNEQFF
NA	TRBV28	NA	TRBJ2-7	TGTGCCAGCACAAACCCCGGCAGGCGCTACGAGCAGTACTTC	CASTNPGRRYEQYF
medium-sized	TRBV2	NA	TRBJ2-1	TGTGCCAGCAGGAGGACAGTCTCCTACAATGAGCAGTTCTTC	CASRRTVSYNEQFF
NA	TRBV27	NA	TRBJ2-7	TGTGCCAGCAGTATGACCCGAAGCTCCTACGAGCAGTACTTC	CASSMTRSSYEQYF
few	TRBV7-3	NA	TRBJ2-1	TGTGCCAGCAGCTTCGGCGGTTCCTACAATGAGCAGTTCTTC	CASSFGGSYNEQFF
few	TRBV11-2	TRBD2	TRBJ2-1	TGTGCCAGCTCTTTAACCGGCGGGAGGGTAAATGAGCAGTTCTTC	CASSLTGGRVNEQFF
few	TRBV6-1	NA	TRBJ2-3	TGTGCCAGCAGTCGGGACCCCACAGATACGCAGTATTTT	CASSRDPTDTQYF
NA	TRBV14	NA	TRBJ2-1	TGTGCCAGCAGCCAAGATAGGGTGGCGGGGAAAAGCTCCTACAATGAGCAGTTCTTC	CASSQDRVAGKSSYNEQFF
NA	TRBV7-2	NA	TRBJ2-2	TGTGCCAGCAGGGCCGGGACCCGGGGAACCGGGGAGCTGTTTTTT	CASRAGTRGTGELFF
NA	TRBV4-1	TRBD1	TRBJ1-4	TGCGCCAGCAGCCCTCTGGGGTCGGGACAGAGAAAACTGTTTTTT	CASSPLGSGQRKLFF
few	TRBV5-8	NA	TRBJ2-1	TGTGCCAGCAGCCCAGTAACTGAGGAGCAGTTCTTC	CASSPVTEEQFF
NA	TRBV29-1	NA	TRBJ2-1	TGCAGCGCGATGACTAGTCGGTCCTACAATGAGCAGTTCTTC	CSAMTSRSYNEQFF
NA	TRBV30	NA	TRBJ2-5	TGTGCCTGGAATATGGGGGCTGGAGAGACCCAGTACTTC	CAWNMGAGETQYF
few	TRBV29-1	NA	TRBJ1-1	TGCAGCGTTGCTCTCATGCATGCTGAAGCTTTCTTT	CSVALMHAEAFF
NA	TRBV28	NA	TRBJ1-5	TGTGCCAGCATGGACATCCGCAATCAGCCCCAGCATTTT	CASMDIRNQPQHF
NA	TRBV6-6	NA	TRBJ2-7	TGTGCCAGCAGTCTTCGTAGCGGATGGAACGAGCAGTACTTC	CASSLRSGWNEQYF
few	TRBV4-2	TRBD2	TRBJ2-7	TGTGCCAGCAGCCAAGATGCTAGCGGGAGATTGTACGAGCAGTACTTC	CASSQDASGRLYEQYF
NA	TRBV15	NA	TRBJ1-5	TGTGCCACCGCCCGGGACGGCAATCAGCCCCAGCATTTT	CATARDGNQPQHF
NA	TRBV18	NA	TRBJ2-5	TGTGCCAGCTCACGGGGCCAGGAGGAGACCCAGTACTTC	CASSRGQEETQYF
few	TRBV30	NA	TRBJ1-3	TGTGCCTGGAGTGTTTCACTGCTCTCTGGAAACACCATATATTTT	CAWSVSLLSGNTIYF
few	TRBV5-5	TRBD1	TRBJ2-4	TGTGCCAGCAGCCAAGTTAGGACAGGGGGAAGCATTCAGTACTTC	CASSQVRTGGSIQYF
few	TRBV19	NA	TRBJ2-1	TGTGCCAGTAGTTCGGGACTTGCCGATGAGCAGTTCTTC	CASSSGLADEQFF
few	TRBV15	TRBD2	TRBJ2-3	TGTGCCACCAGCAGAGATCAGCGGGAGTTGAATACGCAGTATTTT	CATSRDQRELNTQYF
few	TRBV6-5	TRBD2	TRBJ2-7	TGTGCCACCAAAAGGGCGGGAGTAACCCGGTACGAGCAGTACTTC	CATKRAGVTRYEQYF
many	TRBV14	NA	TRBJ2-7	TGTGCCAGCAGCCAAGGGTACGAGCAGTACTTC	CASSQGYEQYF
NA	TRBV19	TRBD1	TRBJ2-3	TGTGCCCGGCCCGGACAGGGGATTCGCACAGATACGCAGTATTTT	CARPGQGIRTDTQYF
once	TRBV28	TRBD1	TRBJ1-2	TGTGCCAGCAGCGAAGGGACAGGGGGATTTGGCTACACCTTC	CASSEGTGGFGYTF
few	TRBV11-1	NA	TRBJ2-3	TGTGCCAGCAGCTTAGCGGTCGAAGATACGCAGTATTTT	CASSLAVEDTQYF
NA	TRBV14	NA	TRBJ2-7	TGTGCCAGCAGCCAAGATCGGGCAGGAATCGCTCAGCAGTACTTC	CASSQDRAGIAQQYF
few	TRBV19	TRBD2	TRBJ2-1	TGTGCCAGTAGTATAAGGACTAGCGGGAGTGTAAGTGAGCAGTTCTTC	CASSIRTSGSVSEQFF